This is a list of T cell receptor beta chains from one sample in a study of PD-1 blockade in classical Hodgkin lymphoma. The repertoire was sequenced with immunoSEQ multiplex PCR; TCRdb's copy has only in-frame clones and lacks some. The sample comprises 29,000 or so clones, 55% to 75% of which are singletons, and 13% to 15% rests with the top ten. The sample was peripheral blood mononuclear cells (PBMCs), taken before the second cycle of nivolumab. These receptor sequences come from a human donor with classical Hodgkin lymphoma. Both conserved end residues are part of each CDR3. The D gene is left open where the match is weak. Some rows mark clone size as missing; the rest say once, few, many or name a class of expanded clone.

clone_size j_call v_call d_call cdr3_nt cdr3_aa
. TRBJ2-3 TRBV14 TRBD1 TGTGCCAGCAGCCTCCCGGCCGACAGGGCAACAAACACAGATACGCAGTATTTT CASSLPADRATNTDTQYF
. TRBJ2-5 TRBV5-3 TRBD2 TGTGCCAGAAGCTTGGGTGGTGTCGGGGGGAATCAAGAGACCCAGTACTTC CARSLGGVGGNQETQYF
few TRBJ2-4 TRBV11-2 TRBD2 TGTGCCAGCAGCTTAGCGGGGGGCAAAAACATTCAGTACTTC CASSLAGGKNIQYF
. TRBJ1-1 TRBV6-1 . TGTGCCAGCAGTGGGGAGACAAGGAACACTGAAGCTTTCTTT CASSGETRNTEAFF
. TRBJ1-3 TRBV5-6 . TGTGCCAGCAGCCTTGACAGACGTGTTTCTGGAAACACCATATATTTT CASSLDRRVSGNTIYF
. TRBJ1-5 TRBV18 . TGTGCCAGCTCACCAGGGGGGCAACAGCCCCAGCATTTT CASSPGGQQPQHF
few TRBJ2-2 TRBV19 TRBD1 TGTGCCAGTAGTGGGACAGGGACCGGGGAGCTGTTTTTT CASSGTGTGELFF
. TRBJ1-1 TRBV28 TRBD1 TGTGCCAGCAGACCCGACAGGGTTGGCGGCACTGAAGCTTTCTTT CASRPDRVGGTEAFF
. TRBJ1-6 TRBV5-1 . TGCGCCAGCAGCCCCAATCGGCAGGATTCACCCCTCCACTTT CASSPNRQDSPLHF
. TRBJ1-2 TRBV18 TRBD1 TGTGCCAGCTCAGACCAAATACACCTTACAGGGGCGGGAGGCTACACCTTC CASSDQIHLTGAGGYTF
. TRBJ1-1 TRBV7-3 . TGTGCCAGCAGCCCCCCCCCGGGCAGGGAGTCTGGGAACACTGAAGCTTTCTTT CASSPPPGRESGNTEAFF
. TRBJ1-2 TRBV5-1 . TGCGCCAGCAGCTTGGAGGGCAGGGAGGGCTATGGCTACACCTTC CASSLEGREGYGYTF
. TRBJ1-2 TRBV4-2 TRBD1 TGTGCCAGCAGCCCTGAGAAAGGGGGCTGGAGCTATGGCTACACCTTC CASSPEKGGWSYGYTF
. TRBJ1-3 TRBV11-2 . TGTGCCAGCAGCCCCCTTAGGGCACCGTCTGGAAACACCATATATTTT CASSPLRAPSGNTIYF
. TRBJ1-2 TRBV2 . TGTGCCAGCACGGCTGGCTATGGCTACACCTTC CASTAGYGYTF
. TRBJ1-5 TRBV19 . TGTGCCAGTAGTATATGGGGGGCCGTAAATCAGCCCCAGCATTTT CASSIWGAVNQPQHF
. TRBJ1-5 TRBV7-6 . TGTGCCAGCAGCTTAGCGGCGAGCAATCAGCCCCAGCATTTT CASSLAASNQPQHF
few TRBJ1-2 TRBV4-2 . TGTGCCAGCAGCCAAGGCGGACAGACTAGATCCTACACCTTC CASSQGGQTRSYTF
. TRBJ2-1 TRBV18 TRBD1 TGTGCCAGCTCACCAGGACAGGGGCGTGACAATGAGCAGTTCTTC CASSPGQGRDNEQFF
. TRBJ1-5 TRBV10-2 . TGCGCCAGCAGTGGCCGGGACCAGCAGCCCCAGCATTTT CASSGRDQQPQHF
few TRBJ1-1 TRBV7-2 . TGTGCCAGCAGCAGTCGGGGAGACACTGAAGCTTTCTTT CASSSRGDTEAFF
. TRBJ1-2 TRBV9 . TGTGCCAGCAGCGTAGTCCGGAGTAACTATGGCTACACCTTC CASSVVRSNYGYTF
. TRBJ1-2 TRBV5-1 . TGCGCCAGCAGCCCAGGGGAACTTAACTATGGCTACACCTTC CASSPGELNYGYTF
. TRBJ2-1 TRBV10-3 . TGTGCCATCAGTGGTAGGGATGAGCAGTTCTTC CAISGRDEQFF
. TRBJ1-2 TRBV7-2 . TGTGCCAACAAAGCCCGGGGGCGAGGCGGCTACACCTTC CANKARGRGGYTF
. TRBJ1-1 TRBV19 TRBD1 TGTGCCAGTAGTCCGACAGGGGCGGTGAACACTGAAGCTTTCTTT CASSPTGAVNTEAFF
. TRBJ2-5 TRBV5-1 . TGCGCCAGCAGCTTTCAGGGAGGCCAAGAGACCCAGTACTTC CASSFQGGQETQYF
. TRBJ2-5 TRBV2 . TGTGCCAGCGCTGTTAACTTCGACCAAGAGACCCAGTACTTC CASAVNFDQETQYF
. TRBJ2-2 TRBV9 . TGTGCCAGCAGCGTAAGGGAGGGGGTCACCGGGGAGCTGTTTTTT CASSVREGVTGELFF
. TRBJ2-1 TRBV11-2 TRBD2 TGTGCCAGCAGCCCTAGCGGGGTAAACAATGAGCAGTTCTTC CASSPSGVNNEQFF
once TRBJ1-1 TRBV5-1 . TGCGCCAGCAGTTCAAAGGACACTGAAGCTTTCTTT CASSSKDTEAFF
. TRBJ2-1 TRBV7-6 TRBD2 TGTGCCAGCAGCTCCCTACTAGCGGGGGGCCATCACTCCTACAATGAGCAGTTCTTC CASSSLLAGGHHSYNEQFF
. TRBJ2-2 TRBV28 TRBD1 TGTGCCAGCAGAAAGGGGACAGGGACCACCGGGGAGCTGTTTTTT CASRKGTGTTGELFF
few TRBJ2-2 TRBV5-1 . TGCGCCAGCAGCTTGGCCGTAAACACCGGGGAGCTGTTTTTT CASSLAVNTGELFF
. TRBJ2-2 TRBV5-1 . TGCGCCAGCAGCTTGGACAGATACACCGGGGAGCTGTTTTTT CASSLDRYTGELFF
. TRBJ1-4 TRBV27 TRBD1 TGTGCCAGCAGTTTGAACAGGGGCTATAATGAAAAACTGTTTTTT CASSLNRGYNEKLFF
. TRBJ1-4 TRBV28 . TGTGCCAGCAGTTTGCGGGCACTTGAAAAACTGTTTTTT CASSLRALEKLFF
. TRBJ1-5 TRBV5-1 . TGCGCCAGCAGCTTGGGGGGAATTAGCAATCAGCCCCAGCATTTT CASSLGGISNQPQHF
. TRBJ2-2 TRBV5-1 . TGCGCCAGCAGCCAGACAGGGAGGGGATCGGCCGGGGAGCTGTTTTTT CASSQTGRGSAGELFF
. TRBJ1-2 TRBV6-5 . TGTGCCAGCAGTTTACTTGATCCAGGAGCCTCCTATGGCTACACCTTC CASSLLDPGASYGYTF
. TRBJ2-2 TRBV7-9 . TGTGCCAGCAGCTTCCCCCTACTAGTTCCCGGGGAGCTGTTTTTT CASSFPLLVPGELFF
few TRBJ1-6 TRBV4-1 TRBD1 TGCGCCAGCAGCCAACGGACAGGGGGTTCACCCCTCCACTTT CASSQRTGGSPLHF
. TRBJ1-2 TRBV9 TRBD1 TGTGCCAGCAGCGTAGGGACAGGGCGGGGCTACACCTTC CASSVGTGRGYTF
. TRBJ1-6 TRBV13 TRBD1 TGTGCCAGCAGCTTAAGCACAGGGGTGTATAATTCACCCCTCCACTTT CASSLSTGVYNSPLHF
. TRBJ1-4 TRBV5-4 . TGTGCCAGCAGCTTGGGCGGGAGCAATGAGGAAAAACTGTTTTTT CASSLGGSNEEKLFF
. TRBJ2-7 TRBV21-1 . TGTGCCAGCAGCAAAATGCCCTACGAGCAGTACTTC CASSKMPYEQYF
few TRBJ2-5 TRBV5-4 . TGTGCCAGCAGCTTGGGTGGACGCATGAGGGAGACCCAGTACTTC CASSLGGRMRETQYF
. TRBJ2-3 TRBV5-1 TRBD2 TGCGCCAGCAGCTTTCTAGCGGGTTTACCCACTAGCACAGATACGCAGTATTTT CASSFLAGLPTSTDTQYF
. TRBJ1-2 TRBV5-4 TRBD1 TGTGCCAGCAGGGCAGGGGGTTACTCTGGCTACACCTTC CASRAGGYSGYTF
. TRBJ2-1 TRBV9 . TGTGCCAGCAGCACCCGGGAATACAATGAGCAGTTCTTC CASSTREYNEQFF
. TRBJ2-4 TRBV28 TRBD1 TGTGCCAGCAGTCCTTCAGGACAGGGTAGAGCCAAAAACATTCAGTACTTC CASSPSGQGRAKNIQYF
. TRBJ2-3 TRBV6-5 TRBD2 TGTGCCAGCAGTTATCGAAGCGGGGGGGGTACAGATACGCAGTATTTT CASSYRSGGGTDTQYF
. TRBJ1-5 TRBV30 . TGTGCCTGGAGTCGCTTCCACAATCAGCCCCAGCATTTT CAWSRFHNQPQHF
. TRBJ1-1 TRBV2 . TGTGCCAGCAGTGAAGCGCGAGGGGATAGAACTGAAGCTTTCTTT CASSEARGDRTEAFF
once TRBJ2-3 TRBV27 TRBD1 TGTGCCAGGTCCCCCCGGGGACAGGGAATTACAGATACGCAGTATTTT CARSPRGQGITDTQYF